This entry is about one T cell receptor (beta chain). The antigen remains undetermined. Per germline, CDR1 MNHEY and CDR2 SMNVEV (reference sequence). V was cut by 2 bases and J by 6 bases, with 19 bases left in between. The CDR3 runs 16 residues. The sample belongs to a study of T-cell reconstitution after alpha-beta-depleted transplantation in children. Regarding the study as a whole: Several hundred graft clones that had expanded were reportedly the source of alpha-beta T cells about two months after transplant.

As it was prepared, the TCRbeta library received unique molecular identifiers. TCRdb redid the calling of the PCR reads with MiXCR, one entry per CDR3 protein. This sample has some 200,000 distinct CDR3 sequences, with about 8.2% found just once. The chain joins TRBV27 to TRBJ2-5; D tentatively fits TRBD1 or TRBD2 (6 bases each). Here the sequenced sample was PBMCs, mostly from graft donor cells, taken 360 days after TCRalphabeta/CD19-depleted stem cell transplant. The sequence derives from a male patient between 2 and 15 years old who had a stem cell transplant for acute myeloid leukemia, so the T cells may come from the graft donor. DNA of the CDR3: TGTGCCAGCAGTTTAGCCCGGGGGCCGTTGGGGAAGACCCAGTACTTC. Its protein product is CASSLARGPLGKTQYF.